Listed below are T cell receptor beta chains from one sample, sequenced in a study of blood T cell repertoires in COVID-19. Here immunoSEQ multiplex PCR was the method, and the copy in TCRdb shows in-frame clones only, minus some. The repertoire consists of 150,000 to 200,000 clones, with 86% occurring once and the leading ten covering roughly 9.7%. The sequenced material came from peripheral blood. All receptors derive from an older woman with COVID-19, enrolled during active disease. Both conserved end residues are part of each CDR3. A D gene is named only where the DNA matches it firmly. Size tells how often a clone was seen (once, few, many) or the class of an expanded clone, and some rows leave it out.

size: NA
D: TRBD2
J: TRBJ2-7
V: TRBV19
DNA: TGTGCCAGTAGTATTGTTACTAGCGGGGTAGCCTACGAGCAGTACTTC
CDR3: CASSIVTSGVAYEQYF

size: NA
D: NA
J: TRBJ2-2
V: TRBV19
DNA: TGTGCCAGTAGTATTGTCGCCGGGGAGCTGTTTTTT
CDR3: CASSIVAGELFF

size: NA
D: NA
J: TRBJ2-7
V: TRBV6-6
DNA: TGTGCCACATCCCGGGACTCAAAACTGTACGAGCAGTACTTC
CDR3: CATSRDSKLYEQYF

size: NA
D: TRBD2
J: TRBJ2-2
V: TRBV28
DNA: TGTGCCAGCAGTTTATCCAAACCCGGGACTAATGCCGGGGAGCTGTTTTTT
CDR3: CASSLSKPGTNAGELFF

size: NA
D: NA
J: TRBJ2-7
V: TRBV4-3
DNA: TGCGCCAGCAGCCAAGACTGGAGCTCCTACGAGCAGTACTTC
CDR3: CASSQDWSSYEQYF

size: NA
D: NA
J: TRBJ1-3
V: TRBV20-1
DNA: TGCAGTGCTAGTCCCTCAGGGCTGGCTGGAAACACCATATATTTT
CDR3: CSASPSGLAGNTIYF

size: NA
D: TRBD2
J: TRBJ2-7
V: TRBV6-2/TRBV6-3
DNA: TGTGCCAGCAGTTTGACTAGCGGGAGGGCGGAGCAGTACTTC
CDR3: CASSLTSGRAEQYF

size: NA
D: TRBD2
J: TRBJ2-5
V: TRBV3-1/TRBV3-2
DNA: TGTGCCAGCAGCCCTACCGCGGGGGGGGAGACCCAGTACTTC
CDR3: CASSPTAGGETQYF

size: few
D: NA
J: TRBJ1-1
V: TRBV7-2
DNA: TGTGCCAGCAGCTTAGGGCCAGGTACCAACACTGAAGCTTTCTTT
CDR3: CASSLGPGTNTEAFF

size: NA
D: NA
J: TRBJ1-1
V: TRBV30
DNA: TGTGCCTGGAGTGTACCTGACAGGAGGAACACTGAAGCTTTCTTT
CDR3: CAWSVPDRRNTEAFF

size: NA
D: NA
J: TRBJ2-2
V: TRBV5-1
DNA: TGCGCCCGCAGCTTGGGGCGGGGGCGCCCGGGGGGCACCGGGGAGCTGTTTTTT
CDR3: CARSLGRGRPGGTGELFF

size: NA
D: TRBD2
J: TRBJ2-3
V: TRBV5-1
DNA: TGCGCCAGCAGCTTGGCTCGCGGGAGTGTCCCAGATACGCAGTATTTT
CDR3: CASSLARGSVPDTQYF

size: few
D: NA
J: TRBJ2-2
V: TRBV15
DNA: TGTGCCACCAGCAGAGAGGCGGGACAGCGATACACCGGGGAGCTGTTTTTT
CDR3: CATSREAGQRYTGELFF

size: NA
D: TRBD2
J: TRBJ2-3
V: TRBV6-2/TRBV6-3
DNA: TGTGCCAGCAGTCCACTAGCGGGAGGCCTTAGACGCACAGATACGCAGTATTTT
CDR3: CASSPLAGGLRRTDTQYF

size: NA
D: TRBD1
J: TRBJ2-7
V: TRBV27
DNA: TGTGCCAGCAGTGCCGACAGGGGTTCCTACGAGCAGTACTTC
CDR3: CASSADRGSYEQYF

size: NA
D: NA
J: TRBJ2-1
V: TRBV13
DNA: TGTGCCAGCAGCTCCGGACGGGGGTGGAACAATGAGCAGTTCTTC
CDR3: CASSSGRGWNNEQFF

size: NA
D: NA
J: TRBJ1-4
V: TRBV30
DNA: TGTGCCTGGAGTGTACGGTCTAATGAAAAACTGTTTTTT
CDR3: CAWSVRSNEKLFF

size: once
D: TRBD1
J: TRBJ2-4
V: TRBV11-2
DNA: TGTGCCAGCAGCCCAAGGACAGGAGTATTAGCCAAAAACATTCAGTACTTC
CDR3: CASSPRTGVLAKNIQYF

size: NA
D: TRBD2
J: TRBJ2-1
V: TRBV6-2/TRBV6-3
DNA: TGTGCCAGCAGTTGGGGACTAGCGGGAGTTACATACAATGAGCAGTTCTTC
CDR3: CASSWGLAGVTYNEQFF

size: NA
D: NA
J: TRBJ2-7
V: TRBV5-1
DNA: TGCGCCAGCAGCTTGGTGAGCGGGCCCTCCTACGAGCAGTACTTC
CDR3: CASSLVSGPSYEQYF

size: NA
D: NA
J: TRBJ2-7
V: TRBV7-2
DNA: TGTGCCAGCAGCTTAGAGCAGGTGAGCTCCTACGAGCAGTACTTC
CDR3: CASSLEQVSSYEQYF

size: NA
D: TRBD1
J: TRBJ1-1
V: TRBV13
DNA: TGTGCCAGCAGCTTAACCCGACAGGGGGCGGACACTGAAGCTTTCTTT
CDR3: CASSLTRQGADTEAFF

size: NA
D: TRBD1
J: TRBJ1-4
V: TRBV7-9
DNA: TGTGCCAGCAGCGCCAACAGGGGTAGTAATGAAAAACTGTTTTTT
CDR3: CASSANRGSNEKLFF

size: few
D: TRBD1
J: TRBJ1-1
V: TRBV18
DNA: TGTGCCAGCTCACCTACGACAGGGGCGAACACTGAAGCTTTCTTT
CDR3: CASSPTTGANTEAFF

size: NA
D: NA
J: TRBJ1-1
V: TRBV5-5
DNA: TGTGCCAGCAGCCCAACGAACCGAATACTTCGAGCTTTCTTT
CDR3: CASSPTNRILRAFF

size: NA
D: NA
J: TRBJ1-2
V: TRBV6-2/TRBV6-3
DNA: TGTGCCAGCAGTTACGGTCCGGGGGTGGAGTATGGCTACACCTTC
CDR3: CASSYGPGVEYGYTF

size: NA
D: NA
J: TRBJ2-5
V: TRBV14
DNA: TGTGCCAGCAGCCAGCAAGCAGGGGATAAGTGGGAGACCCAGTACTTC
CDR3: CASSQQAGDKWETQYF

size: NA
D: TRBD2
J: TRBJ2-1
V: TRBV5-4
DNA: TGTGCCAGCAGCTTCGGCGGGAGTGCAAGTGAGCAGTTCTTC
CDR3: CASSFGGSASEQFF

size: NA
D: NA
J: TRBJ2-3
V: TRBV29-1
DNA: TGCAGCGTTGGTCAGGGTGTGACAGATACGCAGTATTTT
CDR3: CSVGQGVTDTQYF

size: few
D: NA
J: TRBJ1-5
V: TRBV19
DNA: TGTGCCAGTAGTATAAGGTTAGGGGTGGGTCAGCCCCAGCATTTT
CDR3: CASSIRLGVGQPQHF

size: once
D: TRBD2
J: TRBJ2-7
V: TRBV27
DNA: TGTGCCAGCAAGGGATGGCTAGCGGGACACGAGCAGTACTTC
CDR3: CASKGWLAGHEQYF

size: NA
D: NA
J: TRBJ2-1
V: TRBV27
DNA: TGTGCCAGCAGCCTAGTCCTTAGTGACAATGAGCAGTTCTTC
CDR3: CASSLVLSDNEQFF

size: few
D: TRBD1
J: TRBJ1-2
V: TRBV11-3
DNA: TGTGCCAGCAGCCCCCGGACAGGCTTCTATGGCTACACCTTC
CDR3: CASSPRTGFYGYTF

size: NA
D: NA
J: TRBJ1-1
V: TRBV5-1
DNA: TGCGCCAGCAGACTAGGTCCGTTAAGCACTGAAGCTTTCTTT
CDR3: CASRLGPLSTEAFF

size: NA
D: TRBD2
J: TRBJ2-1
V: TRBV9
DNA: TGTGCCAGCAGCGATGGGACTAGCGTTTACAATGAGCAGTTCTTC
CDR3: CASSDGTSVYNEQFF

size: NA
D: TRBD1
J: TRBJ2-7
V: TRBV9
DNA: TGTGCCAGCAGCGTAGAGGGGACAGGGGGCTTCGAGCAGTACTTC
CDR3: CASSVEGTGGFEQYF

size: once
D: NA
J: TRBJ1-2
V: TRBV6-2/TRBV6-3
DNA: TGTGCCAGCAGCCGATCCGAGGACACTAACTATGGCTACACCTTC
CDR3: CASSRSEDTNYGYTF

size: once
D: TRBD2
J: TRBJ2-1
V: TRBV19
DNA: TGTGCCAGTAGATCCATACTAGCGGGAGCCTACAATGAGCAGTTCTTC
CDR3: CASRSILAGAYNEQFF

size: NA
D: TRBD1
J: TRBJ2-5
V: TRBV11-2
DNA: TGTGCCAGCAGCTTGGGGGACAGGGGGTACTTC
CDR3: CASSLGDRGYF

size: NA
D: TRBD1
J: TRBJ1-1
V: TRBV5-4
DNA: TGTGCCAGCAGCCCACAGGGGGCGGGAGGTTGGGCTGAAGCTTTCTTT
CDR3: CASSPQGAGGWAEAFF

size: NA
D: NA
J: TRBJ2-7
V: TRBV6-5
DNA: TGTGCCAGCAGTTACCCAGGGTACGAGCAGTACTTC
CDR3: CASSYPGYEQYF

size: NA
D: NA
J: TRBJ1-3
V: TRBV7-2
DNA: TGTGCCAGCAGCTTTAGGACAGTGGGAAACACCATATATTTT
CDR3: CASSFRTVGNTIYF

size: NA
D: TRBD1
J: TRBJ1-4
V: TRBV4-1
DNA: TGCGCCAGCAGCCTCCGTTCCGGGACAGTGAATGAAAAACTGTTTTTT
CDR3: CASSLRSGTVNEKLFF